Listed below are T cell receptor beta chains from one sample, sequenced in a study of T cell responses to AZD1222 COVID-19 vaccine. Some clones are missing from TCRdb's copy, which holds only in-frame ones; the method was immunoSEQ multiplex PCR. The table records 95,000 to 110,000 clones, approximately 90% of them present only once. The sample here was peripheral blood, taken on day 0 of AZD1222 vaccination. The receptor set was obtained from an adult in good health. Both conserved end residues are part of each CDR3. Each record gives: clone size, J gene, V gene, D gene, CDR3 DNA, CDR3 protein. D genes are given only for firm matches. A row's size may be missing; if present it is once, few, many or a size class.

size: -
J: TRBJ1-1
V: TRBV5-1
D: -
DNA: TGCGCCAGCAGCTTGGTGGAGGGGTCGAACACTGAAGCTTTCTTT
CDR3: CASSLVEGSNTEAFF

size: -
J: TRBJ1-4
V: TRBV6-5
D: -
DNA: TGTGCCAGCAGTTACTCTGGGGCCACTAATGAAAAACTGTTTTTT
CDR3: CASSYSGATNEKLFF

size: -
J: TRBJ2-5
V: TRBV7-2
D: -
DNA: TGTGCCAGCAGCTATCAGGTTAACCGGGGAGAGACCCAGTACTTC
CDR3: CASSYQVNRGETQYF

size: -
J: TRBJ1-4
V: TRBV27
D: -
DNA: TGTGCCAGCAGTTTGGTCAGCACCAGGGGAACAAAACTGTTTTTT
CDR3: CASSLVSTRGTKLFF

size: -
J: TRBJ1-6
V: TRBV2
D: -
DNA: TGTGCCAGCAGTACTCCTCTCTCAGGCACTAATTCACCCCTCCACTTT
CDR3: CASSTPLSGTNSPLHF

size: -
J: TRBJ1-1
V: TRBV18
D: -
DNA: TGTGCCAGCTCACCGGACTCGGGAGAAGCTTTCTTT
CDR3: CASSPDSGEAFF

size: few
J: TRBJ1-2
V: TRBV5-4
D: -
DNA: TGTGCCAGCAGCTTGTCCACAGGTGATCATGGCTACACCTTC
CDR3: CASSLSTGDHGYTF

size: -
J: TRBJ2-7
V: TRBV11-2
D: -
DNA: TGTGCCAGCAGCTTAGATCAACCAGGACCCTACGAGCAGTACTTC
CDR3: CASSLDQPGPYEQYF

size: once
J: TRBJ2-7
V: TRBV11-3
D: -
DNA: TGTGCCAGCAGCTTATCAGGGGCCTACGAGCAGTACTTC
CDR3: CASSLSGAYEQYF

size: -
J: TRBJ1-3
V: TRBV7-7
D: TRBD1
DNA: TGTGCTAGCAGCTTAGGACCAGGGGGCGGAAACACCATATATTTT
CDR3: CASSLGPGGGNTIYF

size: -
J: TRBJ1-1
V: TRBV10-3
D: -
DNA: TGTGCCATCAGTGTTAGTCAGGGGAGCCCCATGAACACTGAAGCTTTCTTT
CDR3: CAISVSQGSPMNTEAFF

size: -
J: TRBJ1-4
V: TRBV29-1
D: -
DNA: TGCAGCGTTGAAGGGGGAGGTTCTAATGAAAAACTGTTTTTT
CDR3: CSVEGGGSNEKLFF

size: -
J: TRBJ2-5
V: TRBV11-2
D: -
DNA: TGTGCCAGCAGCTTAGGTGGGCGCGGGGACCAAGAGACCCAGTACTTC
CDR3: CASSLGGRGDQETQYF

size: -
J: TRBJ2-1
V: TRBV5-6
D: -
DNA: TGTGCCAGCAACCCCGGCGGGACAGCTCTTTACAATGAGCAGTTCTTC
CDR3: CASNPGGTALYNEQFF

size: few
J: TRBJ1-1
V: TRBV5-4
D: TRBD1
DNA: TGTGCCAGCAGCTTGGGGACAGGGATTAACACTGAAGCTTTCTTT
CDR3: CASSLGTGINTEAFF

size: once
J: TRBJ2-3
V: TRBV27
D: TRBD2
DNA: TGTGCCAGCAGGGGACTAGTTTCAGATACGCAGTATTTT
CDR3: CASRGLVSDTQYF

size: once
J: TRBJ2-1
V: TRBV3-1/TRBV3-2
D: -
DNA: TGTGCCAGCAGCCCACCCCCTAGTATCCCCTCCTACAATGAGCAGTTCTTC
CDR3: CASSPPPSIPSYNEQFF

size: -
J: TRBJ1-3
V: TRBV4-1
D: -
DNA: TGCGCCAGCAGCCAAGAGGGGCAGACTGGAAACACCATATATTTT
CDR3: CASSQEGQTGNTIYF

size: -
J: TRBJ2-1
V: TRBV6-5
D: TRBD2
DNA: TGTGCCAGCAGTTACCGGGTGGGGGGGGACTACAATGAGCAGTTCTTC
CDR3: CASSYRVGGDYNEQFF

size: -
J: TRBJ2-7
V: TRBV21-1
D: -
DNA: TGTGCCAGCAGCTCCTCTGGGGGTTTGGGACCCTACGAGCAGTACTTC
CDR3: CASSSSGGLGPYEQYF

size: -
J: TRBJ2-2
V: TRBV27
D: -
DNA: TGTGCCAGCAGTTTCGGTATGGGGGGCTCAAATATCGGGGAGCTGTTTTTT
CDR3: CASSFGMGGSNIGELFF

size: -
J: TRBJ2-7
V: TRBV7-6
D: -
DNA: TGTGCCAGCAGCTTATTAGAGGACGAGCAGTACTTC
CDR3: CASSLLEDEQYF

size: once
J: TRBJ1-2
V: TRBV7-8
D: -
DNA: TGTGCCAGCAGCTCGGACGGAGACTATGGCTACACCTTC
CDR3: CASSSDGDYGYTF

size: -
J: TRBJ1-5
V: TRBV11-1
D: -
DNA: TGTGCCAGCAGCCTCGGGGGAGATCAGCCCCAGCATTTT
CDR3: CASSLGGDQPQHF

size: -
J: TRBJ2-3
V: TRBV5-1
D: -
DNA: TGCGCCAGCGATATAGGGGGGCCGGCAGATACGCAGTATTTT
CDR3: CASDIGGPADTQYF

size: -
J: TRBJ1-1
V: TRBV3-1/TRBV3-2
D: -
DNA: TGTGCCAGCAGCCAAGAAGGTGGGACTGAAGCTTTCTTT
CDR3: CASSQEGGTEAFF

size: -
J: TRBJ2-1
V: TRBV19
D: TRBD1
DNA: TGTGCCAGTACTACTACAGGGGCGAGGAATGAGCAGTTCTTC
CDR3: CASTTTGARNEQFF

size: -
J: TRBJ1-2
V: TRBV3-1/TRBV3-2
D: TRBD1
DNA: TGTGCCAGCAGCCAGGGCGGGGGGACAGGGGCTTATGGCTACACCTTC
CDR3: CASSQGGGTGAYGYTF

size: -
J: TRBJ1-4
V: TRBV5-1
D: -
DNA: TGCGCCAGCAGCTTGGCCGCCACAGGGAGAGAAAAACTGTTTTTT
CDR3: CASSLAATGREKLFF

size: once
J: TRBJ2-1
V: TRBV5-5
D: -
DNA: TGTGCCAGCAGCACCCAAACCGGACCCCGAGGTGAGCAGTTCTTC
CDR3: CASSTQTGPRGEQFF

size: once
J: TRBJ1-4
V: TRBV29-1
D: -
DNA: TGCAGCGTGGGAGTGGACGGGGATGAAAAACTGTTTTTT
CDR3: CSVGVDGDEKLFF

size: -
J: TRBJ2-1
V: TRBV10-2
D: -
DNA: TGCGCCAGCAGCGCATTGGGCGCCCGCACCTACAATGAGCAGTTCTTC
CDR3: CASSALGARTYNEQFF

size: -
J: TRBJ2-2
V: TRBV3-1/TRBV3-2
D: -
DNA: TGTGCCAGCAGCCACCCATCCGGGGGCGCGAGCACCGGGGAGCTGTTTTTT
CDR3: CASSHPSGGASTGELFF

size: -
J: TRBJ2-2
V: TRBV6-2/TRBV6-3
D: TRBD2
DNA: TGTGCCAGCAGCCCTAGTGGGGGGGTCGACACCGGGGAGCTGTTTTTT
CDR3: CASSPSGGVDTGELFF

size: -
J: TRBJ2-3
V: TRBV5-8
D: -
DNA: TGTGCCAGCAGCAAAGGAACAGGGAGGAGCACAGATACGCAGTATTTT
CDR3: CASSKGTGRSTDTQYF

size: -
J: TRBJ2-7
V: TRBV5-1
D: -
DNA: TGCGCCAGCAGCTTGGCGCCCTCGGGCAGGGACCCCTACGAGCAGTACTTC
CDR3: CASSLAPSGRDPYEQYF

size: -
J: TRBJ1-3
V: TRBV5-5
D: -
DNA: TGTGCCAGCAGCTTGGTATTCGGTCAGGACAAGACCTGGACTGGAAACACCATATATTTT
CDR3: CASSLVFGQDKTWTGNTIYF

size: -
J: TRBJ1-2
V: TRBV7-9
D: -
DNA: TGTGCCAGCAGCTTAGGTCCTAACTATGGCTACACCTTC
CDR3: CASSLGPNYGYTF

size: -
J: TRBJ2-5
V: TRBV7-3
D: -
DNA: TGTGCCAGCAGCACCAGGCAGGGAGAGACCCAGTACTTC
CDR3: CASSTRQGETQYF

size: few
J: TRBJ1-2
V: TRBV7-2
D: TRBD1
DNA: TGTGCCAGCAGCCCAGGGACAGGTCTTTATGGCTACACCTTC
CDR3: CASSPGTGLYGYTF